This T cell receptor (beta chain) came from a study of blood T cell repertoires in COVID-19 (dated by TCRdb to between 2020 and 2021). Broadly, across the study: Collaborator samples came from the United States, Italy and Spain and covered acute and convalescent phases of COVID-19. The prospective study material was composed of cDNA or gDNA derived from T cells, B-cell-depleted T cells, or PBMCs. Subjects who had been exposed to COVID-19, were actively infected with it, or had recovered from it provided the deeply sampled blood TCRbeta repertoires that made up the dataset. The repertoires were made available in a free public database intended to serve as a resource for research on the immune response to SARS-CoV-2. The samples were drawn from the first 160 participants of the ongoing ImmuneRACE study and from 1,254 subjects provided by 6 global collaborators. The sample metadata nearly always contained a de-identified subject ID, COVID-19 status, age in years and sex. Where available, HLA class I and class II types were taken from metadata supplied by the sample provider and were not determined by assay-based typing. General study outcomes and caveats: Clinical and demographic metadata were provided uncurated, with the amount varying by source and participant.

The collaborating institutions used their own protocols to collect whole blood in K2EDTA tubes. For TCRbeta analysis, collaborators shipped samples as frozen whole blood, isolated PBMCs, or DNA extracted from either of those sample types. Concerning this clone: Its antigen is still unknown. There are no base qualities to consult, and no much larger clone falls within one base.

Per the germline V gene, WSHSY is the CDR1 and SAAADI is the CDR2. The CDR3 goes from the cysteine to the phenylalanine over 15 residues. Only CDR3 DNA is held: 45 bases, read in frame from base 1. V and J are truncated by 6 bases and 0 bases respectively, leaving an intervening sequence of 12 bases. The immunoSEQ Assay, a bias-controlled multiplex PCR, was used to amplify TCRbeta CDR3 regions from genomic DNA. Regarding the original processing steps: The number of nucleated cells in each sample was estimated from the amplification of reference gene primers within the assay. To quantify the absolute abundance of each unique TCRbeta CDR3 rearrangement, sequence reads were collapsed and filtered. For each sample, productive Simpson clonality was calculated by taking the square root of Simpson's diversity index across productive rearrangements. In TCRdb, the immuneACCESS table is reduced to in-frame sequences with V and J assigned. These tables do not hold every clone; where another copy was compared, an unresolved V gene accounts for under half, and the others remain unexplained. V and J calls and clone size follow that table, whereas D and trimming were derived from the DNA. The sample table records around 67,000 clones; around 83% of these occur just once. The ten largest clones add up to roughly 5.4% of the sample.

The sequence was collected from a man aged 50-60 years with active COVID-19. The rearranged chain carries TRBV10-2 and TRBJ1-5; TRBD1 might be the D gene, on 6 matching bases. The sample taken for sequencing was peripheral blood. CDR3 loop: CASRDQGYSNQPQHF. The nucleotide sequence reads TGCGCCAGCAGAGATCAGGGGTATAGCAATCAGCCCCAGCATTTT.